These 25 T cell receptor beta chains were all obtained from the same sample, sequenced in a study of T-cell memory formation after mild COVID-19. One entry per CDR3 protein, called by TCRdb with MiXCR from the 5' RACE reads. The sample lists around 190,000 distinct CDR3 sequences, around 20% occurring once. Sample: PBMCs or a T cell subset sorted from them (not recorded which). Receptor source: a young man who had mild COVID-19 (a few samples of this study predate the infection). Cell type and time point are not known.

In its sample, this clonotype was seen many times. The rearrangement uses TRBV7-2 and TRBJ2-4; D might be TRBD1 (6 bases). The CDR3 has 15 amino acids. Germline CDR1 SGHTA, CDR2 FQGNSA. The ends were cut back, 1 base at V and 8 bases at J, with 15 bases in the middle. In DNA, the CDR3 is TGTGCCAGCAGCTTAGTCCCCAGGGGTCAGGACATTCAGTACTTC. This gives the protein CASSLVPRGQDIQYF.

This clonotype appeared a few times. J is TRBJ2-3 and V is TRBV18; 7 bases are a match to TRBD1. The CDR3 has 16 residues. V gave up 4 bases and J gave up 4 bases; unmatched junction bases: 11. The germline V gene encodes CDR1 KGHSH and CDR2 LQKENI. The CDR3 DNA reads TGTGCCAGCTCACACACCGGGACAGCAAGCGCAGATACGCAGTATTTT. This encodes CASSHTGTASADTQYF.

The chain combines TRBV6-1 with TRBJ1-1; TRBD1 is a possible D gene (6 bases). CDR1 and CDR2 from the germline V gene are MNHNS and SASEGT. The length of the CDR3 is 14 residues. The V end was cut by 7 bases, the J end by 5 bases, with 17 bases between. The CDR3 sequence is CASISLGGETEAFF. Here the CDR3 DNA reads TGTGCCAGCATCTCTTTAGGGGGGGAGACTGAAGCTTTCTTT.

The sample holds many counts of this clonotype. The chain has TRBV29-1 and TRBJ1-2, with 9 bases that match TRBD1. The CDR3 runs 12 residues. The germline V gene encodes CDR1 SQVTM and CDR2 ANQGSEA. The junction had 3 bases not matched to a gene; V was cut back by 2 bases and J by 8 bases. CDR3 in DNA: TGCAGCGTTGAATCGACAGGGGGAGGCTACACCTTC. Protein: CSVESTGGGYTF.

The V gene is TRBV29-1, the J gene TRBJ1-6; tentatively, D is TRBD1 (5 bases). Germline values: CDR1 SQVTM, CDR2 ANQGSEA. V lost 5 bases to trimming and J lost 7 bases, with 12 bases between them. The CDR3 extends over 13 amino acids. This CDR3 reads CSVSDSGNSPLHF. CDR3 coding DNA: TGCAGCGTTTCCGACAGTGGAAATTCACCCCTCCACTTT.

The chain joins TRBV7-2 to TRBJ1-5, with 7 bases that match TRBD1. From germline, CDR1 is SGHTA and CDR2 FQGNSA. V was clipped by 4 bases and J by 3 bases; unmatched bases: 3. CDR3 length: 14 amino acids. The CDR3 bases are TGTGCCAGCAGCTCGACAGGGCCCAATCAGCCCCAGCATTTT. This codes for CASSSTGPNQPQHF.

The chain carries TRBV2 and TRBJ1-5; TRBD1 matches at 7 bases. This CDR3 is 14 amino acids long. V was pared by 5 bases and J by 10 bases, with 11 bases of the junction left unmatched. The V gene's germline CDR1 is SNHLY and CDR2 FYNNEI. Here the CDR3 reads CASSRDRQSGPQHF. The CDR3 coding sequence is TGTGCCAGCAGTCGGGACAGACAATCAGGACCCCAGCATTTT.

The table lists this clonotype with a few counts. CDR3 DNA: TGTGCCAGCAGCTTAGGGACTAGCGGGGGGAGACCTAGCACAGATACGCAGTATTTT. Residues: CASSLGTSGGRPSTDTQYF. The V and J genes are TRBV7-2 and TRBJ2-3, with TRBD2 matching 14 bases. Germline V CDR1 and CDR2: SGHTA, FQGNSA. CDR3 length equals 19 residues. V gave up 1 base and J gave up 0 bases; unmatched junction bases: 6.

V is TRBV20-1 and J is TRBJ2-3; 10 bases match TRBD1. Germline trimming cut 5 bases from V and 1 base from J; bases unmatched to any gene: 6. The CDR3 spans 15 residues. CDR1 DFQATT and CDR2 SNEGSKA come from the germline V gene (reference sequence). CDR3 bases: TGCAGTGCTCCTGAGACAGGGGGCGGCACAGATACGCAGTATTTT. Translating it yields CSAPETGGGTDTQYF.

This chain connects TRBV6-2 or TRBV6-3 to TRBJ2-1; 11 bases map to TRBD2. The trim removed 6 bases at V and 9 bases at J, leaving 4 bases unmatched. CDR1 is MNHEY, CDR2 SVGEGT, per germline. The CDR3 covers 13 residues. CDR3 nucleotides: TGTGCCAGCAGACTAGCGGGGGTCGGTGAGCAGTTCTTC. Translation: CASRLAGVGEQFF.

The V gene is TRBV20-1, the J gene TRBJ1-4, with TRBD1 matching over 7 bases. Germline V lookup: CDR1 DFQATT, CDR2 SNEGSKA (reference sequence). V shed 0 bases and J 8 bases; nucleotides not matched to a gene: 15. The CDR3 spans 17 residues. The DNA for the CDR3 is TGCAGTGCTAGAGATAGACAGGGAGGGGGATATACAGAAAAACTGTTTTTT. Residues: CSARDRQGGGYTEKLFF.

Many counts were recorded for this clonotype. The chain links TRBV7-9 to TRBJ2-5; D is ambiguous. The germline CDR1 and CDR2 sequences are SEHNR and FQNEAQ (reference sequence). This CDR3 spans 13 amino acids. Trimming cost V 2 bases and J 5 bases, with 9 bases left between them. CDR3 DNA sequence: TGTGCCAGCAGCTTAAGGCCCCGGGAGACCCAGTACTTC. Its protein product is CASSLRPRETQYF.

Many counts were recorded for this clonotype. The chain recombines TRBV29-1 with TRBJ2-7; D is tentatively TRBD1 or TRBD2 (5 bases each). Germline V gene lookup returns CDR1 SQVTM and CDR2 ANQGSEA. The CDR3 spans 13 residues. V lost 8 bases and J lost 0, with 14 bases in between. The CDR3 here is CSRGDGRSYEQYV. The CDR3 DNA reads as TGCAGCCGAGGGGACGGACGCTCCTACGAGCAGTACGTC.

J is TRBJ2-1 and V is TRBV7-9; D is perhaps TRBD1 (6 bases). The V gene lost 1 base and the J gene lost 6 bases, with 16 bases spanning the gap. This CDR3 has 16 amino acids. Per the germline V gene, CDR1 is SEHNR and CDR2 is FQNEAQ (reference sequence). The CDR3 protein is CASSLVGRGRPNEQFF. CDR3 coding DNA: TGTGCCAGCAGCTTAGTTGGCAGGGGCAGGCCCAATGAGCAGTTCTTC.

The V and J genes are TRBV3-1 and TRBJ1-6; D perhaps matches TRBD1 (5 bases). There are 15 residues in the CDR3. The V end lost 3 bases, the J end lost 5 bases, and 11 bases lay between the germline ends. Germline V gene lookup returns CDR1 LGHDT and CDR2 YNNKEL (reference sequence). The CDR3 region has the DNA TGTGCCAGCAGCCAGGTTACGGGGGATAATTCACCCCTCCACTTT. Translated, it gives CASSQVTGDNSPLHF.

The chain recombines TRBV6-2 or TRBV6-3 with TRBJ1-6; 7 bases are a match to TRBD1. This CDR3 spans 14 amino acids. Germline V gene data show CDR1 as MNHEY and CDR2 as SVGEGT. V lost 6 bases to trimming and J lost 14 bases; unmatched junction nucleotides: 13. CDR3 amino acids: CASSLDRRSVTLHF. The CDR3 bases are TGTGCCAGCAGCCTGGACAGGCGCTCGGTGACCCTCCACTTT.

In its sample, this clonotype was seen many times. V and J are TRBV6-5 and TRBJ1-3; D gene uncertain. The CDR3 sequence is 15 residues long. CDR1 and CDR2 from the germline V gene are MNHEY and SVGAGI. V lost 2 bases and J lost 4, with 12 bases in between. CDR3 in amino acids: CASSYADVAGNTIYF. CDR3 nucleotides: TGTGCCAGCAGTTACGCAGACGTCGCCGGAAACACCATATATTTT.

This sequence joins TRBV28 and TRBJ2-1; 13 nucleotides agree with TRBD2. From germline, CDR1 is MDHEN and CDR2 SYDVKM. The CDR3 is made up of 16 amino acids. V lost 9 bases to trimming and J lost 1 base; unmatched junction nucleotides: 6. The CDR3 DNA follows: TGTGCCAGTACCGGGACTAGCGGGGAATCCTACAATGAGCAGTTCTTC. Its protein product is CASTGTSGESYNEQFF.

The J gene is TRBJ2-3, the V gene TRBV5-1, with 8 bases aligning to TRBD2. This CDR3 is built from 17 residues. V lost 1 base, J lost 1 base, and 8 bases stayed unmatched. Germline V gene sequence: CDR1 SGHRS, CDR2 YFSETQ. CDR3 nucleotides: TGCGCCAGCAGCTTGTGGCGACTAGCGTCCGGCACAGATACGCAGTATTTT. Translation: CASSLWRLASGTDTQYF. Looking up the rest from reference TRBV5-1 and TRBJ2-3 gives the full variable domain: KAGVTQTPRYLIKTRGQQVTLSCSPISGHRSVSWYQQTPGQGLQFLFEYFSETQRNKGNFPGRFSGRQFSNSRSEMNVSTLELGDSALYLCASSLWRLASGTDTQYFGPGTRLTVL.

The gene calls are TRBV6-5 and TRBJ2-3; the D gene is possibly TRBD2 (6 bases). CDR3 length: 13 amino acids. Germline V gene data show CDR1 as MNHEY and CDR2 as SVGAGI. The V end lost 6 bases, the J end lost 4 bases, and 11 bases lay between the germline ends. CDR3 protein: CASRGGVPDTQYF. The CDR3 DNA reads TGTGCCAGCAGAGGCGGGGTCCCAGATACGCAGTATTTT.

The rearrangement uses TRBV7-2 and TRBJ2-6; 8 bases fit TRBD1. The V and J ends lost 5 bases and 3 bases, in that order; junction bases with no gene match: 6. The germline V gene has CDR1 SGHTA and CDR2 FQGNSA. The CDR3 runs 16 residues. The CDR3 region has the DNA TGTGCCAGCAGCGCCCAGGGGGCGAGTGGGGCCAACGTCCTGACTTTC. Translated, it gives CASSAQGASGANVLTF.

This clonotype was detected a few times. The rearrangement links TRBV7-2 to TRBJ1-4; D is undetermined. Between the trimmed V and J ends, which lost 1 base and 5 bases, there was a span of 14 bases. The CDR3 is 16 amino acids. CDR1 SGHTA and CDR2 FQGNSA come from the germline V gene. The CDR3 DNA follows: TGTGCCAGCAGCTTAGTGGCAACGGAGAACAATGAAAAACTGTTTTTT. Translation: CASSLVATENNEKLFF.

The chain combines TRBV9 with TRBJ2-1, with D possibly called TRBD1 or TRBD2 (7 bases each). Germline values: CDR1 SGDLS, CDR2 YYNGEE. Trimming cost V 0 bases and J 7 bases, with 17 bases left between them. The CDR3 length is 16 residues. CDR3 sequence: CASSVVPAGTVNEQFF. The CDR3 DNA reads as TGTGCCAGCAGCGTAGTCCCAGCGGGGACAGTAAATGAGCAGTTCTTC.

The chain carries TRBV10-3 and TRBJ1-2; D is unresolved. V gave up 6 bases and J gave up 7 bases, with 12 bases separating them. CDR3 length equals 12 residues. Germline V gene sequence: CDR1 ENHRY, CDR2 SYGVKD. The CDR3 loop is CAIRGFSGGYTF. CDR3 coding DNA: TGTGCCATCAGAGGGTTCAGCGGTGGCTACACCTTC.

This clonotype turned up a few times. The V and J genes are TRBV20-1 and TRBJ2-7; D unresolved. The CDR3 has 14 amino acids. V was cut by 5 bases and J by 0 bases, with 14 bases left in between. CDR1 is DFQATT and CDR2 is SNEGSKA in the germline V gene (reference sequence). CDR3 sequence (DNA): TGCAGTGCTTCTACTCGCGGACGCTCCTACGAGCAGTACTTC. Its protein is CSASTRGRSYEQYF.